This entry is about one TCR beta chain. This clone was observed a single time. Its specific antigen is unknown. No base quality values were provided; no much bigger clone lies one nucleotide off. Libraries were made using the immunoSEQ multiplex PCR assay. For the multiplex PCR, a mixture combining 60 forward primers for TCR Vbeta segments and 13 reverse primers for TCR Jbeta segments was used. The CDR3 region of rearranged TCR beta genes was amplified from genomic DNA by a multiplex PCR assay. Amplified TCR beta libraries were sequenced as 87-base-pair reads on the Illumina HiSeq System. The authors' pipeline ran thus. Across the 500 to 850 repertoires, a later analysis counted tens of millions of unique TCR beta chains, 8.5 million to 12 million of which were shared by at least two donors. A nearest-neighbor algorithm error-corrected the raw reads and collapsed the reads into unique sequences, merging closely related sequences to remove PCR and sequencing errors. CDR3 sequences were aligned to IMGT reference sequences to assign V, D and J gene segments. For a sequence to be retained, a match of at least six nucleotides was required to both a V gene segment and a J gene segment. A rearrangement was called productive if the CDR3 had no stop codons and remained in frame with V and J, and every other rearrangement was called non-productive. CDR3 was defined by IMGT convention, running from the second conserved V-encoded cysteine to the conserved J-encoded phenylalanine. The earlier analysis of 587 of the donors excluded sequences that lacked an unambiguous match to a single V gene segment. An earlier analysis of about 590 of the donors classified V segments as functional when productive rearrangements were above 56.7% and as segregating when the standard deviation between donors was above 5%. A statistical classification framework was built to diagnose cytomegalovirus status from the catalog of TCR beta chain sequences. In a later analysis, TCR nucleotide sequences were compared against IMGT/GENE-DB human TR gene sequences so that V and J genes could be assigned. In a later analysis, CDR3 sequences and most-parsimonious VDJ recombination scenarios were assigned using the TCRdist pipeline. A later analysis defined each TCR beta chain by its CDR3 amino acid sequence plus V-gene family, and excluded reads lacking a unique V-gene family. As a way to deal with suspected cross-contamination and a sequencing artifact, a later analysis dropped nearly 600 nucleotide sequences that were highly shared and had low generation probability. In a later analysis, a clonal expansion index was calculated for each public chain from normalized within-repertoire ranks of inferred template counts. Generation probabilities in a later analysis came from a VDJ recombination model fitted to out-of-frame rearrangements, and those results were checked against IGoR. In a later analysis, TCR-TCR, TCR-HLA and TCR-CMV co-occurrence was scored with hypergeometric tests, and a repertoire-size bias correction was applied to TCR pairs. To estimate false discovery rates, a later analysis permuted the HLA or CMV assignments 20 times. A later analysis grouped co-occurring TCRs with DBSCAN, adding TCRdist sequence similarity when clustering within HLA-allele-positive subsets. Repertoires with fewer than 30,000 or more than 120,000 public chains were left out of co-occurrence clustering, as were five repertoires with anomalous nucleotide sharing. The table was pulled from immuneACCESS by TCRdb, which kept in-frame rearrangements only. Such tables lose some clones; where checked, under half of the loss comes from unresolved V genes, and the rest has no known cause. The V and J calls and the clone size are those of that table, but D and trimming were determined from the DNA. Here the sample has about 150,000 clones; over 60% occur a single time. The top ten clones comprise less than 2% of the sample.

The cohort consisted of 650 to 700 healthy bone marrow donors. Cohort members were all nominally healthy when sampled, although unrecorded immune exposures were likely present. The donor was CMV seronegative and belonged to the group of over 350 seronegative cohort members. A peripheral blood sample was provided by each donor, and peripheral blood mononuclear cells were used for TCR beta sequencing. Genomic DNA was extracted from the blood cell samples with the Qiagen DNeasy Blood Extraction Kit. The CDR3, from cysteine to phenylalanine, totals 15 residues. Solely the CDR3 DNA is kept, with 45 bases framed from the first base. CDR1 and CDR2, per the germline V gene, are SNHLY and FYNNEI. Cut back by 1 base and 3 bases, the V and J ends lie 13 bases apart. The data belong to a study of cytomegalovirus exposure and HLA in healthy donors (TCRdb year 2017). The study in broad terms: In an earlier analysis of 587 of the donors, about 270 Gb of sequence data and some 120 million unique TCR beta sequences from about 180 million T cells were reported. Every repertoire in the discovery cohort had been generated on one and the same sequencing platform. A later analysis re-analyzed previously published TCR beta repertoires from roughly 630 donors and added high-resolution HLA genotyping to study TCR occurrence patterns. To predict cytomegalovirus infection status, the study combined high-throughput TCR immunosequencing, statistical association of individual TCRs with disease status, and machine learning. Rather than using new phenotypic data, the later analysis identified candidate immune exposures from TCR beta sequences and from how often those sequences occurred across donors. The study aimed to test whether cataloging public T cell receptors could reveal signatures of past pathogen exposure. Donor age, sex, ethnicity and CMV serostatus were compiled alongside the repertoire data. Roughly 290 gigabases of sequencing data and around 90 million unique TCR sequences made up an early release that covered approximately 700 HLA-typed donors. The number of donors typed differed by locus, with 629-630 for A, B, C, DRB1 and DQB1, around 500 for DQA1, about 610 for DPA1, and some 470 for DPB1. On average, 235,054 unique TCR beta nucleotide sequences were sequenced per donor among a few hundred genotyped donors of the cohort, with approximately 18% of those sequences being non-productive. An earlier analysis of some 600 of the donors applied high-throughput TCR beta sequencing to assess whether each TCR beta V gene segment acted as functional or pseudogenic. Using immunosequencing, the study profiled T cell repertoires from fewer than 700 subjects and related those repertoires to cytomegalovirus serostatus. About 5 DR-DQ haplotypes were handled as single units for association and clustering, since linkage in the cohort was strong. A separate validation cohort of roughly 130 different subjects was used in addition to the roughly 620-subject first cohort. HLA typing covered class I and class II loci at four-digit resolution. Of the roughly 400 genotyped donors, approximately 81% were placed in the genetic ancestry cluster associated with self-reported Caucasian donors. In a later genetic analysis, genome-wide SNP genotypes for 398 of the 666 donors were used, and that subset was treated as a discovery cohort.

Summary of the overall study and its limitations: A later analysis associated 15,000 to 20,000 TCR beta sequences with specific HLA alleles at a false discovery rate of 0.05. Because counts were too low, about 18 rarely observed V segments, including chromosome 9 orphons, were excluded from the earlier analysis of 587 of the donors. A later genetic analysis reported fewer N-insertions in productive TCRs among donors in an Asian-associated ancestry cluster than the roughly 620-donor mean. The classifier was reported to diagnose cytomegalovirus status with high specificity and sensitivity in both the original cohort and the validation cohort. Strong co-occurrence of HLA alleles, especially DR and DQ, made assigning TCR associations to individual alleles difficult. A group of highly shared sequence variants was considered likely to be a technical artifact of the sequencing pipeline. Across donors, most TCR sequences were observed very rarely, whereas some public TCRs were present in many individuals. Because HLA typing was unavailable for some donors at each locus, only the typed subset was used in association tests. Immune exposure information for the cohort was limited to CMV serostatus. In vitro tests confirmed that a few of the cytomegalovirus-associated TCR beta chains recognize cytomegalovirus antigens. In a later analysis, the rate of TCR association differed among HLA loci, with DRB1 alleles having the most associated TCRs and HLA-C alleles having the fewest. The 87-base-pair reads could not distinguish some IMGT-functional V segments, including TRBV6-2 and TRBV6-3, so those segments were excluded. According to a later analysis, parvovirus B19, influenza, CMV and Epstein-Barr virus appeared linked to several top co-occurrence clusters. The study gave a list of around 170 TCR beta chains associated with cytomegalovirus. In an earlier analysis of approximately 600 of the donors, most TCR beta V segments were observed in productive rearrangements about 87% or about 30% of the time, broadly matching IMGT annotations. The cohort was sequenced for TCR beta chains only, and without alpha or paired-chain data the features that could be detected were limited. The authors suggested that the approach could potentially be generalized to other disease states and immunological phenotypes. A later analysis found that HLA-associated TCR beta chains were more clonally expanded and had lower generation probabilities than equally common non-associated chains. A further reported finding was that TCR beta sequences accurately predicted the HLA-A and HLA-B alleles for most subjects in the first cohort. According to a later analysis, most CMV-associated TCR beta chains appeared to be HLA-restricted, and the HLA associations seemed to be driven largely by CMV exposure. Correlated functional status among segregating V segments might reflect linkage disequilibrium, but an unknown experimental factor could not be ruled out. Roughly uniform sequencing depth across donors was assumed in presence/absence analyses, although this assumption may not hold. An association between a missense DCLRE1C variant and V-gene and J-gene trimming of TCR beta chains was found in a later genetic analysis and replicated in an independent cohort.

What was sequenced was PBMCs. The sequence was collected from a woman in her thirties in good health and CMV-seronegative. This sequence uses TRBV2 and TRBJ2-7, with the D gene call left open. The DNA is TGTGCCAGCAGTGAAGAAATAAGGAACTACTACGAGCAGTACTTC. This translates into CASSEEIRNYYEQYF. The full variable domain, completed from the reference TRBV2 and TRBJ2-7 proteins outside the CDR3, reads EPEVTQTPSHQVTQMGQEVILRCVPISNHLYFYWYRQILGQKVEFLVSFYNNEISEKSEIFDDQFSVERPDGSNFTLKIRSTKLEDSAMYFCASSEEIRNYYEQYFGPGTRLTVT.